This T cell receptor (beta chain) stems from a study of T cell responses to AZD1222 COVID-19 vaccine. Clones were read by immunoSEQ multiplex PCR, and TCRdb kept only the in-frame ones, dropping some. The profile covers 130,000 to 150,000 clones, with 82% appearing a single time and about 3.8% taken by the ten largest. General study results and limits: Along spike, vaccine-associated CD4 TCRs were found throughout, with dominance at 160-218 and 743-854. Unmutated variant regions reportedly attract nearly half of all spike-specific TCRs.

To note about this clone: Antigen specificity is unknown.

Looked up from germline, CDR1 is SGHNT and CDR2 is YENEEA. The CDR3 has 15 amino acids. V lost 3 bases to trimming and J lost 2 bases, with 14 bases between them. The receptor was isolated from an adult in good health. The specimen comprised peripheral blood, sampled on day 0 of MenACWY control vaccination. The chain has TRBV11-3 and TRBJ2-7; perhaps TRBD1 as D (6 bases). In DNA form, the CDR3 reads TGTGCCAGCAGCTTCGACACCGGACAGACCTACGAGCAGTACTTC. Its protein is CASSFDTGQTYEQYF.